This entry concerns a single TCR beta chain. The data originate from a study of cytomegalovirus exposure and HLA in healthy donors. PCR employed 60 Vbeta and 13 Jbeta primers. Measured with immunoSEQ multiplex PCR; TCRdb has only the in-frame clones, and not every one. The sample consists of around 65,000 clones, 75% to 85% of them appearing once. The receptor's source is a man aged 45 to 65 in good health and CMV-seropositive. The sample comprised PBMCs.

CDR3 protein: CASTDGRTKGYTF. The CDR3 region has the DNA TGTGCCAGCACCGACGGCCGAACTAAGGGCTACACCTTC. J is TRBJ1-2 and V is TRBV27; D is ambiguous. The CDR3 is made up of 13 amino acids. V lost 7 bases, J lost 8 bases, and 17 bases lay in between. The germline V gene encodes CDR1 MNHEY and CDR2 SMNVEV (reference sequence).